This TCR beta chain was sequenced for a study of PD-1 blockade in classical Hodgkin lymphoma. Sequencing used immunoSEQ multiplex PCR; TCRdb keeps in-frame clones, though not all of them. This table holds about 22,000 clones, about 95% found once. Noted time point: newly diagnosed, previously untreated cHL patient sample. V lost 3 bases to trimming and J lost 5 bases, with 16 bases between them. The CDR3 is 15 amino acids. In germline, CDR1 is WSHSY, CDR2 SAAADI. The chain joins TRBV10-2 to TRBJ2-5, with D tentatively TRBD1 (5 bases). The sample comprised peripheral blood mononuclear cells (PBMCs). This TCR was recovered from a human donor with classical Hodgkin lymphoma. CDR3 protein: CASSESGILGETQYF. The CDR3 DNA follows: TGCGCCAGCAGTGAATCAGGGATTCTGGGGGAGACCCAGTACTTC.